The T cell receptor beta chain described here comes from a study of regulatory T cells in long-lasting Graves disease. The CDR3 extends over 13 amino acids. Trimming took 7 bases from V and 7 from J; bases not matched to a gene: 9. CDR1 MDHEN and CDR2 SYDVKM come from the germline V gene. Arm-PCR with iRepertoire HTBI primers amplified the CDR3 regions for these TCR beta libraries. TCRdb reprocessed the multiplex PCR reads with MiXCR, giving one entry per CDR3 protein. This sample carries over 500,000 distinct CDR3 sequences, roughly 15% of them seen once, and the ten largest clones take about 18%. Time point given: newly diagnosed GD, antithyroid drugs for less than 3 months. The authors made the TCR library using RNA they extracted from PBMCs. This clonotype was detected a few times. The data also belong to a second study, concerning T cells in Graves' hyperthyroidism and ophthalmopathy.

The origin of this receptor is a woman aged 30 to 39 with Graves disease. The genes are TRBV28 and TRBJ1-1, with 7 bases lining up with TRBD1. The sample consisted of peripheral blood mononuclear cells (PBMCs), taken at new diagnosis, from a patient treated with antithyroid drugs. The CDR3 DNA sequence: TGTGCCAGCACAGGGGGGACCGTCCTTGAAGCTTTCTTT. It specifies CASTGGTVLEAFF.